This T cell receptor (beta chain) was captured in a study of shared clonotypes between healthy human individuals. In the naive CD8 group, cells lacked CD45RO and were positively selected for CCR7, so terminally differentiated effector memory CD45RA+ cells were left out. In the sorted-subset replicate PCRs, 200 ng DNA, around 30,000 T cell genomes, was used. Sequencing used immunoSEQ multiplex PCR; TCRdb keeps in-frame clones, though not all of them. The table includes a few million clones, 85% to 95% detected once. Between the trimmed V and J ends, which lost 0 bases and 6 bases, there was a span of 13 bases. This CDR3 is built from 15 residues. The germline V gene encodes CDR1 SGDLS and CDR2 YYNGEE.

The TCR comes from a man between 18 and 29 years old in good health. Some clones in this sample may be carry-over from other donors' samples. Sequenced material: naive CD8+ T cells from PBMCs. The rearrangement uses TRBV9 and TRBJ2-1; weak D call: TRBD2 (5 bases). The chain's CDR3 is CASSVGGGKANEQFF. The CDR3 nucleotides are TGTGCCAGCAGCGTAGGAGGAGGAAAAGCCAATGAGCAGTTCTTC.